This T cell receptor beta chain was documented in a study of T-cell memory formation after mild COVID-19 (dated by TCRdb to the early 2020s). Regarding the research as a whole: TCR sequence clusters from the two donors were found to be largely donor specific. T-cell clones expanding and contracting after mild COVID-19 in a couple of donors were tracked by longitudinal TCRalpha and TCRbeta repertoire sequencing. Two young, previously healthy adult volunteers, one female and one male, were included in the cohort. The study at large found these results: Only a couple of mild cases were covered in the study, and larger cohorts including severe cases with pre-infection samples were considered necessary. The detection of some responding clones in pre-infection memory suggests that pre-existing cross-reactive memory T cells joined the SARS-CoV-2 response. Balanced CD4/CD8 phenotypes were observed for clones contracting from day 15 to 85, whereas a bias towards CD4+ was observed for a second wave of clones expanding from day 15 to 37. Contracting CD4+ clones turned up mainly in the CM and EM memory subsets, whereas EMRA was where CD8+ clones were enriched. SARS-CoV-2 specificity of the second-wave clones peaking on day 37 was not confirmed.

Deletion took 10 bases off V and 7 bases off J, with a span of 22 bases between the germline ends. Via the germline V gene, CDR1 is SNHLY and CDR2 FYNNEI. CDR3 length: 14 amino acids, cysteine to phenylalanine. This entry keeps only the CDR3 DNA: 42 bases, framed from base 1. Sequenced using an Illumina NovaSeq 6000. TCRalpha and TCRbeta cDNA libraries were built by 5'RACE with constant-segment primers, adding sample barcodes and unique molecular identifiers. Trizol reagent was used to extract RNA from every sample. Library amplification was performed in two PCR steps, and a second sample barcode and Illumina TruSeq adapters were introduced in the second step. Sequencing of the libraries was done on an Illumina NovaSeq, producing 2 x 150 bp paired-end reads. Turning to the authors' computational methods: Reads were demultiplexed and collapsed into UMI-guided consensus sequences with migec v1.2.7. Using mixcr v2.1.11, UMI consensuses were aligned to TRA and TRB V and J templates and then assembled into clonotypes. Expanded or contracted clonotypes were those called significant by both edgeR and NoisET, with noise models trained on biological replicates. edgeR calls used a false discovery rate-adjusted p below 0.01 and a log2 fold-change threshold of 1. As an exploratory analysis of dynamics, max-normalized trajectories of the 1000 most abundant clonotypes were examined by PCA with hierarchical clustering. Each responding clone was given a CD4 or CD8 phenotype based on the CD4+ and CD8+ repertoires, which had been sequenced separately. The public reads were reanalyzed by TCRdb: fastp trimming at Q25, MiXCR alignment, in-frame beta chains only. Identical CDR3 proteins give one entry, which carries the most common genes and DNA. The V and J calls reflect TCRdb's pipeline rather than the authors' work. In all, the sample holds under 550,000 distinct CDR3 sequences, and about 20% of those were seen once. The leading ten clones occupy 20% to 25% of the sample.

Ficoll-Paque density gradient centrifugation was the method used to isolate PBMCs. About this clonotype itself: No cognate antigen has been identified for it. Base qualities were left out, and no much larger clone turns up one base away.

Sequencing was carried out using PBMCs or a T cell subset sorted from them (not recorded which). The chain links TRBV2 with TRBJ1-2, and perhaps TRBD1 as D gene, on 5 matching bases. This sequence originates from a man younger than 35 who had mild COVID-19 (a few samples of this study predate the infection). The sample titles of this study are shuffled in the database, so cell type and time point are left out; the donor was told from shared clones. The CDR3 corresponds to CATATRQTGRGYTF. The base sequence is TGTGCCACCGCAACAAGACAGACGGGACGTGGCTACACCTTC.